One and the same sample provided the 23 T cell receptor beta chains below, sequenced in a study of cytomegalovirus exposure and HLA in healthy donors. It was with 60 Vbeta and 13 Jbeta primers that the PCR ran. Sequencing used immunoSEQ multiplex PCR; TCRdb keeps in-frame clones, though not all of them. Of roughly 200,000 clones listed, 65% to 85% are singletons. Material for sequencing was PBMCs. The source of these receptors is a woman aged 30 to 39 in good health and CMV-seronegative.

J is TRBJ2-1 and V is TRBV15; the match to TRBD2 covers 8 bases. With V trimmed by 6 bases and J by 7 bases, 8 bases remained unmatched. The germline V gene has CDR1 LNHNV and CDR2 YYDKDF (reference sequence). This CDR3 has 14 residues. DNA of the CDR3: TGTGCCACCAGTCCACAGCGGGAGTGGAATGAGCAGTTCTTC. This codes for CATSPQREWNEQFF. Supplemented by reference TRBV15 and TRBJ2-1, the full variable domain reads DAMVIQNPRYQVTQFGKPVTLSCSQTLNHNVMYWYQQKSSQAPKLLFHYYDKDFNNEADTPDNFQSRRPNTSFCFLDIRSPGLGDTAMYLCATSPQREWNEQFFGPGTRLTVL.

The chain has TRBV4-1 and TRBJ2-5; 14 nucleotides line up with TRBD2. CDR3 length equals 17 residues. Trimming took 1 base from V and 4 from J; bases not matched to a gene: 5. Germline V gene data show CDR1 as MGHRA and CDR2 as YSYEKL. CDR3 in amino acids: CASSQARLAGGGETQYF. The CDR3 DNA sequence: TGCGCCAGCAGCCAAGCTAGACTAGCGGGGGGGGGAGAGACCCAGTACTTC.

The chain employs TRBV30 and TRBJ1-2; a possible D gene is TRBD1 (5 bases). Trimming took off 1 base at V and 3 bases at J, with 12 bases between the two ends. The CDR3 sequence is 14 residues long. Looked up from germline, CDR1 is GTSNPN and CDR2 is SVGIG (reference sequence). The chain's CDR3 is CAWSGQPDYYGYTF. As DNA, the CDR3 is TGTGCCTGGAGTGGACAGCCTGACTACTATGGCTACACCTTC.

The V and J genes are TRBV29-1 and TRBJ2-7, with TRBD1 identical over 8 bases. V gave up 7 bases and J gave up 5 bases; unmatched junction bases: 10. CDR3 length: 13 amino acids. The germline gives CDR1 SQVTM, CDR2 ANQGSEA. The CDR3 coding sequence is TGCAGCGCCGCGCAGGACAGGGTCCACGAGCAGTACTTC. Translating it yields CSAAQDRVHEQYF.

In the case of this clone: Other DNA sequences in this sample translate to the same CDR3. The chain has TRBV5-1 and TRBJ1-5; a possible D gene is TRBD1 (6 bases). The germline CDR1 and CDR2 sequences are SGHRS and YFSETQ. CDR3 size: 14 residues. The germline V and J ends were trimmed by 0 bases and 2 bases, with 6 bases remaining between them. The CDR3 bases are TGCGCCAGCAGCTTGGCAGGGGGCAATCAGCCCCAGCATTTT. It specifies CASSLAGGNQPQHF.

This chain connects TRBV6-5 to TRBJ1-1; a weak D match, TRBD1 (5 bases). The CDR3 covers 15 residues. With 6 bases removed from V and 2 bases from J, the gap between germline ends came to 16 bases. CDR1 MNHEY and CDR2 SVGAGI come from the germline V gene. In DNA, the CDR3 is TGTGCCAGCAGAAAAAGACAGCTCAGAAACACTGAAGCTTTCTTT. Its protein product is CASRKRQLRNTEAFF.

The J gene is TRBJ1-2, the V gene TRBV4-2; no clear D. CDR3 length: 13 amino acids. Germline CDR1 and CDR2: LGHNA and YNFKEQ. Deletions cut 4 bases from V and 7 bases from J, with 13 bases between. CDR3 sequence reads: CASSPPGNGGYTF. DNA for the CDR3: TGTGCCAGCAGCCCCCCGGGAAATGGTGGCTACACCTTC.

The chain uses TRBV6-1 and TRBJ1-2; the D gene is possibly TRBD1 (6 bases). CDR1 is MNHNS and CDR2 is SASEGT in the germline V gene. The ends were cut back, 8 bases at V and 4 bases at J, with 17 bases in the middle. The CDR3 is made up of 14 amino acids. This CDR3 reads CASWRQGLFYGYTF. The CDR3 DNA follows: TGTGCCAGCTGGAGGCAGGGGTTGTTCTATGGCTACACCTTC.

J is TRBJ2-3 and V is TRBV5-1, with TRBD1 as a possible D gene (6 bases). CDR1 and CDR2 (germline): SGHRS, YFSETQ. Deletions cut 0 bases from V and 9 bases from J, with 17 bases between. CDR3 size: 15 residues. CDR3 nucleotide sequence: TGCGCCAGCAGCTTGGGACGACTTTTGAGGGGGACGCAGTATTTT. It yields the protein CASSLGRLLRGTQYF.

A remark on this clone: One end of the junction fails to match germline, which may point to a read error. This rearrangement joins TRBV19 to TRBJ1-2; D may be TRBD1 (5 bases). Germline CDR1 is LNHDA and CDR2 is SQIVND (reference sequence). The CDR3 consists of 12 residues. This CDR3 reads CASSIQGYGYPF. CDR3 sequence (DNA): TGTGCCAGTAGTATACAGGGTTATGGCTACCCCTTC.

This rearrangement joins TRBV18 to TRBJ2-7; 7 bases align to TRBD1. This CDR3 is 12 amino acids long. Germline CDR1 and CDR2: KGHSH and LQKENI. Trimming removed 3 bases from V and 8 bases from J; junction bases left unmatched: 4. DNA for the CDR3: TGTGCCAGCTCACCCGGGACAGATAAGCAGTACTTC. This sequence encodes CASSPGTDKQYF.

J is TRBJ2-3 and V is TRBV9; TRBD2 is a possible D gene (5 bases). The ends were cut back, 4 bases at V and 6 bases at J, with 12 bases in the middle. The germline V gene encodes CDR1 SGDLS and CDR2 YYNGEE. The CDR3 spans 13 residues. CDR3 protein: CASSFRGSDTQYF. Here the CDR3 DNA reads TGTGCCAGCAGCTTCCGAGGGTCCGATACGCAGTATTTT.

The chain links TRBV27 to TRBJ2-5, with D maybe TRBD2 (5 bases). The J call may be faulty, since TRBJ2-7 better matches the DNA end. The CDR3 loop spans 14 amino acids. CDR1 is MNHEY, CDR2 SMNVEV, per germline (reference sequence). The CDR3: CASSFRRSAYEQYF. The CDR3 nucleotides read TGTGCCAGCAGTTTTAGGAGGAGTGCCTACGAGCAGTACTTC.

This clone was recorded only once. The V call is TRBV5-1, the J call TRBJ2-7, with 7 bases aligning to TRBD1. This CDR3 spans 14 amino acids. Germline CDR1 is SGHRS and CDR2 is YFSETQ. V lost 4 bases, J lost 3 bases, and 7 bases stayed unmatched. The CDR3: CASSLRDSRYEQYF. The DNA of the CDR3 is TGCGCCAGCAGCCTCCGGGACAGCCGCTACGAGCAGTACTTC. The variable domain in full, completed from reference TRBV5-1 and TRBJ2-7, reads KAGVTQTPRYLIKTRGQQVTLSCSPISGHRSVSWYQQTPGQGLQFLFEYFSETQRNKGNFPGRFSGRQFSNSRSEMNVSTLELGDSALYLCASSLRDSRYEQYFGPGTRLTVT.

The J gene is TRBJ1-1, the V gene TRBV15; TRBD1 aligns across 11 bases. CDR1 and CDR2 from the germline V gene are LNHNV and YYDKDF (reference sequence). Losses at the gene ends were 0 bases for V and 3 bases for J; bases not matched to a gene: 9. This CDR3 region has 18 residues. The CDR3 coding sequence is TGTGCCACCAGCAGAGACCTTTTACGGGACAGGGGGGACACTGAAGCTTTCTTT. It is translated as CATSRDLLRDRGDTEAFF.

The chain employs TRBV5-1 and TRBJ1-2; 8 bases align to TRBD1. Trimming removed 5 bases from V and 4 bases from J; junction bases left unmatched: 10. Germline V CDR1 and CDR2: SGHRS, YFSETQ. The CDR3 is 15 residues long. CDR3 loop: CASRIGQGEVYGYTF. CDR3 in DNA: TGCGCCAGCAGAATTGGACAGGGTGAGGTCTATGGCTACACCTTC.

This clone was seen only a few times. The chain has TRBV19 and TRBJ2-6; TRBD1 matches at 8 bases. The CDR3 extends over 14 amino acids. CDR1 and CDR2 (germline): LNHDA, SQIVND (reference sequence). Germline trimming cut 10 bases from V and 4 bases from J; bases unmatched to any gene: 6. The CDR3 DNA follows: TGTGCCACGGACAGGGAAGCAGGGGCCAACGTCCTGACTTTC. This gives the protein CATDREAGANVLTF.

This clone was recorded a few times. The J gene is TRBJ2-7, the V gene TRBV18; 13 bases match TRBD2. The CDR3 covers 15 residues. Looked up from germline, CDR1 is KGHSH and CDR2 is LQKENI. The V and J ends lost 6 bases and 2 bases, in that order; junction bases with no gene match: 4. The CDR3 DNA is TGTGCCAGCTCGGATGGACTAGCGGGAGCCTACGAGCAGTACTTC. Its protein product is CASSDGLAGAYEQYF.

The chain employs TRBV6-5 and TRBJ2-2; TRBD2 matches 10 bases. V was pared by 0 bases and J by 5 bases, with 3 bases of the junction left unmatched. Germline lookup yields CDR1 MNHEY and CDR2 SVGAGI. The length of the CDR3 is 16 residues. CDR3 nucleotide sequence: TGTGCCAGCAGTTACTCGTCTAGCGGGAGTACCGGGGAGCTGTTTTTT. Translating it yields CASSYSSSGSTGELFF.

The chain is built from TRBV18 and TRBJ1-4; TRBD1 agrees at 7 bases. V shed 3 bases, J shed 5 bases, and the junction held 6 bases outside the gene matches. Germline-derived CDR1 and CDR2 are KGHSH and LQKENI. The CDR3 extends over 15 amino acids. The CDR3 sequence: CASSPARGRNEKLFF. The CDR3 DNA reads TGTGCCAGCTCACCGGCGAGGGGGCGAAATGAAAAACTGTTTTTT.

J is TRBJ2-1 and V is TRBV7-9, with TRBD2 identical over 8 bases. Trimming at V came to 5 bases and at J to 10 bases, leaving 10 bases not matched to a gene. CDR1 is SEHNR, CDR2 FQNEAQ, per germline (reference sequence). The CDR3 runs 14 residues. The CDR3 nucleotides read TGTGCCAGCAGCCGGGGGGGACCAACTTTGGAGCAGTTCTTC. Translating it yields CASSRGGPTLEQFF. Supplemented by reference TRBV7-9 and TRBJ2-1, the full variable domain reads DTGVSQNPRHKITKRGQNVTFRCDPISEHNRLYWYRQTLGQGPEFLTYFQNEAQLEKSRLLSDRFSAERPKGSFSTLEIQRTEQGDSAMYLCASSRGGPTLEQFFGPGTRLTVL.

This chain uses TRBV7-8 with TRBJ1-1, with 7 bases lining up with TRBD1. CDR1 SGHVS and CDR2 FQNEAQ come from the germline V gene. The CDR3 spans 16 residues. The V segment lost 3 bases and the J segment 3 bases; nucleotides outside the gene matches: 10. CDR3 protein: CASSFNPTGFDTEAFF. The CDR3 DNA reads as TGTGCCAGCAGCTTTAACCCGACAGGGTTTGACACTGAAGCTTTCTTT.

This clone was found once. The chain employs TRBV27 and TRBJ1-3, with D perhaps TRBD1 (5 bases). Germline values: CDR1 MNHEY, CDR2 SMNVEV (reference sequence). The CDR3 totals 15 residues. V lost 6 bases, J lost 2 bases, and 14 bases lay in between. CDR3 DNA sequence: TGTGCCAGCAGAACCCTGGGGCATGCTGGAAACACCATATATTTT. Translated, it gives CASRTLGHAGNTIYF.